These T cell receptor beta chains were read from a single sample in a study of blood T cell repertoires in COVID-19. Sequencing used immunoSEQ multiplex PCR; TCRdb keeps in-frame clones, though not all of them. The table shows about 38,000 clones, with around four fifths occurring only once. The sequenced sample was peripheral blood. The receptor set was obtained from a man aged 50 to 60 with active COVID-19. Both conserved end residues are trimmed from each CDR3.

cdr3_aa,j_call,v_call
ASSHYYPGADTQY,TRBJ2-3,TRBV7-2
ASSWDRLTDTQY,TRBJ2-3,TRBV5-6
ASIGGGANTEAF,TRBJ1-1,TRBV28
ASRMDPGGGELF,TRBJ2-2,TRBV2
ASSQSGPYSNQPQH,TRBJ1-5,TRBV4-3
ASSFWDSYYTEAF,TRBJ1-1,TRBV7-9
ASKPTGRHSPLH,TRBJ1-6,TRBV27
ASSMGQGAGNEKLF,TRBJ1-4,TRBV19
ASSWGQTYEQY,TRBJ2-7,TRBV27
ASSYAGGLETQY,TRBJ2-5,TRBV6-5
ASYDRENYGYT,TRBJ1-2,TRBV12-3/TRBV12-4
ASSWGQGASEAF,TRBJ1-1,TRBV6-5
ASTLTSGPYEQY,TRBJ2-7,TRBV19
ASSMTRGGVETQY,TRBJ2-5,TRBV19
ASSPGGFTDTQY,TRBJ2-3,TRBV11-3
ASSQVGGKETQY,TRBJ2-5,TRBV4-1
ASSATLEKLF,TRBJ1-4,TRBV10-1
ASKLAGGTDTQY,TRBJ2-3,TRBV5-1
ASSLWGREQY,TRBJ2-7,TRBV13
ASSYHLGLAGEEETQY,TRBJ2-5,TRBV6-2/TRBV6-3
ASSYDGDQPQH,TRBJ1-5,TRBV6-5
SVEEENRGQGNTQY,TRBJ2-3,TRBV29-1
ASSRQWSLGETQY,TRBJ2-5,TRBV6-5
ASSPSLAGLNTGELF,TRBJ2-2,TRBV5-1
ASSAGGQGFHEQF,TRBJ2-1,TRBV5-1